These 26 T cell receptor beta chains share one sample of origin, sequenced in a study of cytomegalovirus exposure and HLA in healthy donors. The primer mix had 60 Vbeta and 13 Jbeta primers. This table comes from immunoSEQ multiplex PCR, and its TCRdb copy is limited to in-frame clones, with some not included. This sample carries 100,000 to 150,000 clones, roughly 77% of them seen once, and the ten largest clones take 5.5% to 7%. The source material was PBMCs. These receptors were obtained from a woman aged 40-49 years in good health and CMV-seropositive.

V usage is TRBV27 and J usage is TRBJ2-5; 9 bases match TRBD1. V gave up 6 bases and J gave up 1 base; unmatched junction bases: 27. This CDR3 contains 22 residues. CDR1 and CDR2 (germline): MNHEY, SMNVEV (reference sequence). CDR3 in DNA: TGTGCCAGCAGGGGGAAAGTTGGGGGGACAGGGACGCGTTGGGGACCCCAAGAGACCCAGTACTTC. Its protein is CASRGKVGGTGTRWGPQETQYF.

J is TRBJ1-1 and V is TRBV27, with TRBD1 matching 7 bases. CDR1 and CDR2 (germline): MNHEY, SMNVEV (reference sequence). J lost 0 bases, V lost 5 bases, and 9 bases had no gene match. This CDR3 contains 16 residues. The CDR3 DNA sequence: TGTGCCAGCAGTGTCAACAGGGGCGATATGAACACTGAAGCTTTCTTT. It codes for CASSVNRGDMNTEAFF.

This chain joins TRBV7-3 and TRBJ1-2, with 7 bases matching TRBD1. Germline V gives CDR1 SGHTA, CDR2 FQGTGA. V dropped 0 bases and J dropped 3; count of bases not matched to a gene: 7. CDR3 length equals 16 residues. The CDR3 DNA is TGTGCCAGCAGCTTAACGCCGGGAGGGGGCTACTATGGCTACACCTTC. It specifies CASSLTPGGGYYGYTF.

As concerns this clone: This same CDR3 is encoded by further DNA sequences in the sample. The chain couples TRBV28 to TRBJ2-5; 7 nucleotides align to TRBD1. V gave up 2 bases and J gave up 1 base; unmatched junction bases: 1. Germline lookup yields CDR1 MDHEN and CDR2 SYDVKM. The CDR3 totals 14 residues. CDR3 amino acids: CASSLGTAQETQYF. CDR3 DNA: TGTGCCAGCAGTTTAGGGACAGCCCAAGAGACCCAGTACTTC. Full variable domain (rest looked up from reference TRBV28 and TRBJ2-5): DVKVTQSSRYLVKRTGEKVFLECVQDMDHENMFWYRQDPGLGLRLIYFSYDVKMKEKGDIPEGYSVSREKKERFSLILESASTNQTSMYLCASSLGTAQETQYFGPGTRLLVL.

V gene TRBV4-3 combines with J gene TRBJ1-6; D is undetermined. Looked up from germline, CDR1 is LGHNA and CDR2 is YSLEER. V was pared by 0 bases and J by 8 bases, with 11 bases between. The CDR3 totals 15 residues. The CDR3, as DNA: TGCGCCAGCAGCCAAGAAGCCGACGGGGATTCACCCCTCCACTTT. Protein sequence: CASSQEADGDSPLHF.

This sequence joins TRBV19 and TRBJ2-1; TRBD2 matches at 13 bases. Germline CDR1 LNHDA, CDR2 SQIVND (reference sequence). Losses at the gene ends were 5 bases for V and 1 base for J; bases not matched to a gene: 11. The CDR3 loop spans 19 amino acids. CDR3 nucleotide sequence: TGTGCCAGTAGTCGACCAGGAGGGACTAGCGGGGTATCCTACAATGAGCAGTTCTTC. Residues: CASSRPGGTSGVSYNEQFF.

The chain couples TRBV14 to TRBJ1-5; TRBD1 aligns across 8 bases. Germline values: CDR1 SGHDN, CDR2 FVKESK. This CDR3 spans 14 amino acids. The trim removed 4 bases at V and 6 bases at J, leaving 5 bases unmatched. The CDR3 region has the DNA TGTGCCAGCAGCCGGACAGGGCTGGGTCAGCCCCAGCATTTT. Protein product: CASSRTGLGQPQHF.

The genes are TRBV6-6 and TRBJ1-2; 9 bases agree with TRBD1. CDR1 is MNHNY, CDR2 SVGAGI, per germline (reference sequence). The CDR3 has 13 amino acids. Losses at the gene ends were 2 bases for V and 8 bases for J; bases not matched to a gene: 3. The CDR3: CASSYGTGQGYTF. The CDR3 coding sequence is TGTGCCAGCAGTTACGGGACAGGGCAAGGCTACACCTTC.

About this clone: This CDR3 is also generated by other DNA sequences in the sample. The chain employs TRBV19 and TRBJ1-5; 8 positions match TRBD1. Per the germline V gene, CDR1 is LNHDA and CDR2 is SQIVND (reference sequence). The CDR3 consists of 17 residues. V lost 5 bases to trimming and J lost 7 bases; unmatched junction nucleotides: 16. Here the CDR3 reads CASSPQGTGSVGQPQHF. In nucleotides, the CDR3 is TGTGCCAGTAGTCCCCAGGGGACAGGATCAGTGGGCCAGCCCCAGCATTTT.

The chain employs TRBV7-9 and TRBJ1-3; possible D gene TRBD1, 5 bases. Trimming cost V 6 bases and J 1 base, with 22 bases left between them. The CDR3 extends over 18 amino acids. The germline gives CDR1 SEHNR, CDR2 FQNEAQ (reference sequence). This CDR3 reads CASRSTGSARYSGNTIYF. CDR3 nucleotides: TGTGCCAGCAGGTCAACAGGTTCCGCTAGGTATTCTGGAAACACCATATATTTT. The full variable domain, in which reference TRBV7-9 and TRBJ1-3 provide the parts outside the CDR3, is DTGVSQNPRHKITKRGQNVTFRCDPISEHNRLYWYRQTLGQGPEFLTYFQNEAQLEKSRLLSDRFSAERPKGSFSTLEIQRTEQGDSAMYLCASRSTGSARYSGNTIYFGEGSWLTVV.

The genes are TRBV5-6 and TRBJ1-5; tentative D call: TRBD1 (5 bases). The CDR3 extends over 14 amino acids. Germline-derived CDR1 and CDR2 are SGHDT and YYEEEE. The ends were cut back, 0 bases at V and 6 bases at J, with 10 bases in the middle. The CDR3 bases are TGTGCCAGCAGCTTGGGGGGGGAGGGTCAGCCCCAGCATTTT. This encodes CASSLGGEGQPQHF.

This clone was seen a handful of times. J is TRBJ2-5 and V is TRBV5-1; D uncertain. Germline V lookup: CDR1 SGHRS, CDR2 YFSETQ. There are 12 residues in the CDR3. V lost 6 bases and J lost 3, with 9 bases in between. The CDR3 spells CASTHEKETQYF. DNA for the CDR3: TGCGCCAGCACACATGAAAAAGAGACCCAGTACTTC.

V gene TRBV29-1 combines with J gene TRBJ1-2; possible D gene TRBD1, 6 bases. The CDR3 covers 13 residues. Germline loops: CDR1 SQVTM, CDR2 ANQGSEA. Trimming took off 5 bases at V and 7 bases at J, with 17 bases between the two ends. CDR3 amino acids: CSVRRTAESGYTF. In nucleotides, the CDR3 is TGCAGCGTTAGAAGGACAGCGGAAAGTGGCTACACCTTC.

This clone was found a few times. The rearrangement uses TRBV18 and TRBJ2-5, with 9 bases aligning to TRBD2. Unmatched junction bases numbered 6, after V lost 3 bases and J lost 1 base. This CDR3 has 16 amino acids. Per the germline V gene, CDR1 is KGHSH and CDR2 is LQKENI. The CDR3 sequence: CASSPISGGSQETQYF. CDR3 sequence (DNA): TGTGCCAGCTCACCGATTAGCGGGGGTAGCCAAGAGACCCAGTACTTC.

The chain carries TRBV6-1 and TRBJ1-2; 8 bases align to TRBD1. V lost 2 bases, J lost 5 bases, and 7 bases stayed unmatched. Per the germline V gene, CDR1 is MNHNS and CDR2 is SASEGT. This CDR3 is 15 amino acids long. In nucleotides, the CDR3 is TGTGCCAGCAGTGAAACCGGGACAGGTATTTATGGCTACACCTTC. It yields the protein CASSETGTGIYGYTF.

The J gene is TRBJ2-3, the V gene TRBV27, with a possible D match to TRBD1 (6 bases). The V gene's germline CDR1 is MNHEY and CDR2 SMNVEV (reference sequence). This CDR3 has 16 amino acids. With 1 base removed from V and 0 bases from J, the gap between germline ends came to 11 bases. This CDR3 reads CASSLWSRGSTDTQYF. Written as DNA, the CDR3 is TGTGCCAGCAGTTTATGGTCCAGGGGCAGCACAGATACGCAGTATTTT.

The genes are TRBV5-1 and TRBJ2-1; tentative D call: TRBD2 (7 bases). V was shortened by 4 bases and J by 14 bases, with 16 bases between the two germline ends. The CDR3 spans 12 residues. Germline CDR1 is SGHRS and CDR2 is YFSETQ. CDR3 amino acids: CASSESRGAEFF. The CDR3 DNA follows: TGCGCCAGCAGCGAGAGCCGGGGGGCCGAGTTCTTC. The full variable domain, with the rest looked up from reference TRBV5-1 and TRBJ2-1, is KAGVTQTPRYLIKTRGQQVTLSCSPISGHRSVSWYQQTPGQGLQFLFEYFSETQRNKGNFPGRFSGRQFSNSRSEMNVSTLELGDSALYLCASSESRGAEFFGPGTRLTVL.

J is TRBJ1-2 and V is TRBV28, with 7 nucleotides matching TRBD1. V gave up 2 bases and J gave up 2 bases; unmatched junction bases: 5. Germline V gene sequence: CDR1 MDHEN, CDR2 SYDVKM. The CDR3 runs to 15 residues. The CDR3 protein is CASSLRPGGNYGYTF. The CDR3 DNA reads as TGTGCCAGCAGTTTAAGGCCAGGGGGGAACTATGGCTACACCTTC.

In DNA, the CDR3 is TGCGCCAGCAGCCAAGGAACAGAGAATTCACCCCTCCACTTT. Residues: CASSQGTENSPLHF. The rearrangement links TRBV4-1 to TRBJ1-6; D uncertain. The CDR3 is made up of 14 amino acids. V was pared by 1 base and J by 7 bases, with 8 bases between. Germline CDR1 MGHRA, CDR2 YSYEKL.

The genes are TRBV7-8 and TRBJ2-3; D is perhaps TRBD2 (6 bases). Germline V gene data show CDR1 as SGHVS and CDR2 as FQNEAQ. The CDR3 loop spans 17 amino acids. V gave up 1 base and J gave up 2 bases, with 16 bases separating them. The CDR3, as DNA: TGTGCCAGCAGCTTAGGACGACTCGCGGGACCCACAGATACGCAGTATTTT. Amino acid sequence: CASSLGRLAGPTDTQYF.

This clone was found once. The rearrangement uses TRBV7-6 and TRBJ1-1; TRBD1 aligns across 7 bases. CDR1 SGHVS and CDR2 FNYEAQ come from the germline V gene. The V segment lost 6 bases and the J segment 1 base; nucleotides outside the gene matches: 5. This CDR3 comprises 14 residues. The CDR3 region is CASRPGQRNTEAFF. DNA of the CDR3: TGTGCCAGCAGGCCGGGACAGCGGAACACTGAAGCTTTCTTT.

This clone was picked up one time. The genes are TRBV4-1 and TRBJ2-7; TRBD1 might be the D (5 bases). The germline CDR1 and CDR2 sequences are MGHRA and YSYEKL. Trimming shortened V by 0 bases and J by 5 bases, and 17 bases separated the two germline ends. The CDR3 is made up of 16 amino acids. This CDR3 reads CASSQDSGQGLDEQYF. The CDR3 nucleotides read TGCGCCAGCAGCCAAGATTCTGGGCAGGGTCTCGACGAGCAGTACTTC.

This clone was seen a few times. The chain is built from TRBV18 and TRBJ2-1; weak D call: TRBD2 (5 bases). Germline V gene sequence: CDR1 KGHSH, CDR2 LQKENI. This CDR3 comprises 13 residues. V was cut by 3 bases and J by 8 bases, with 11 bases left in between. CDR3 loop: CASSPELAHEQFF. In DNA form, the CDR3 reads TGTGCCAGCTCACCGGAGCTAGCTCATGAGCAGTTCTTC. Full variable domain (missing parts from reference TRBV18 and TRBJ2-1): NAGVMQNPRHLVRRRGQEARLRCSPMKGHSHVYWYRQLPEEGLKFMVYLQKENIIDESGMPKERFSAEFPKEGPSILRIQQVVRGDSAAYFCASSPELAHEQFFGPGTRLTVL.

V usage is TRBV29-1 and J usage is TRBJ2-1, with 10 nucleotides matching TRBD2. The CDR3 sequence is 19 residues long. Losses at the gene ends were 2 bases for V and 0 bases for J; bases not matched to a gene: 13. CDR1 is SQVTM and CDR2 is ANQGSEA in the germline V gene. In nucleotides, the CDR3 is TGCAGCGTTGAACCTCTTCCCGGGACTAGCGCAAGCTCCTACAATGAGCAGTTCTTC. It encodes CSVEPLPGTSASSYNEQFF.

This rearrangement joins TRBV30 to TRBJ1-2; 8 bases line up with TRBD1. V shed 1 base, J shed 4 bases, and the junction held 5 bases outside the gene matches. The CDR3 totals 14 residues. Germline CDR1 reads GTSNPN; CDR2 reads SVGIG (reference sequence). The CDR3 region has the DNA TGTGCCTGGAGTGGGACAGGGTTAGGCTATGGCTACACCTTC. It specifies CAWSGTGLGYGYTF.

The rearrangement uses TRBV27 and TRBJ2-6; TRBD2 matches 11 bases. Germline V gives CDR1 MNHEY, CDR2 SMNVEV (reference sequence). V lost 5 bases, J lost 0 bases, and 3 bases stayed unmatched. CDR3 length: 17 amino acids. The CDR3 DNA reads as TGTGCCAGCAGTGGACTAGCGGGTCGCTCTGGGGCCAACGTCCTGACTTTC. Translated, it gives CASSGLAGRSGANVLTF.